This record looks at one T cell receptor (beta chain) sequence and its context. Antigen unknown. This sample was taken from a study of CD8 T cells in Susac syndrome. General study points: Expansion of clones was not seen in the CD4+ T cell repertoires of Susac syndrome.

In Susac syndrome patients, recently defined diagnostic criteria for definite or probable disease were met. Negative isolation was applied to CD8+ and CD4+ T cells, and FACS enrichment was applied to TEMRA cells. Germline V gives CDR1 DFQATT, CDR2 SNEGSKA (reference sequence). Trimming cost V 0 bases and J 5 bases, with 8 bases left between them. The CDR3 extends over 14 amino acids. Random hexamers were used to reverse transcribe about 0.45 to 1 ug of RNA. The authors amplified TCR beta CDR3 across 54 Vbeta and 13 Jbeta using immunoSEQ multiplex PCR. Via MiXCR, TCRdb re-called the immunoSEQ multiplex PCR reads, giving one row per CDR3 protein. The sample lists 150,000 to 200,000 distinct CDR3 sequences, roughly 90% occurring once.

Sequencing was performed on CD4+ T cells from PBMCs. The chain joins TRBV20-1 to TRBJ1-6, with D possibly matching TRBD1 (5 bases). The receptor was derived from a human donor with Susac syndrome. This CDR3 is CSARDLRDNSPLHF. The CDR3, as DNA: TGCAGTGCTAGAGATCTCAGGGATAATTCACCCCTCCACTTT.